This T cell receptor beta chain was identified in a study of Ad26.COV2.S vaccination and SARS-CoV-2 variants. The CDR3 extends over 14 amino acids. Between the trimmed V and J ends, which lost 0 bases and 9 bases, there was a span of 14 bases. CDR1 is SGHAT and CDR2 is FQNNGV in the germline V gene. The protocol was immunoSEQ multiplex PCR, while the TCRdb copy is restricted to in-frame clones and leaves out a portion. The data hold about 480,000 clones, with around nine tenths observed a single time. As for treatment: approximately 18 received Ad26.COV2.S at low or high dose, single or two shots; five or six received placebo; per-sample allocation not given. The samples were gathered on day 63 after the first injection of vaccine or placebo.

This clonotype was sampled from a person aged 18 to 65 who received the Ad26.COV2.S COVID-19 vaccine or a placebo. V is TRBV11-2 and J is TRBJ2-5; tentatively, D is TRBD2 (6 bases). Material: peripheral blood, obtained in a trial of Ad26.COV2.S vaccine versus placebo. The CDR3 bases are TGTGCCAGCAGCTTAGACCTCACTAGCTTGGCCCAGTACTTC. It translates to CASSLDLTSLAQYF.